This TCR beta chain was sequenced for a study of T cell responses to AZD1222 COVID-19 vaccine. CDR1 is LGHDT, CDR2 YNNKEL, per germline (reference sequence). The CDR3 consists of 13 residues. V was shortened by 1 base and J by 13 bases, with 16 bases between the two germline ends. TCRdb's copy holds only in-frame clones and misses some; the assay was immunoSEQ multiplex PCR. The data contain about 140,000 clones, roughly 92% of them singletons. The sequence derives from an adult who received the AZD1222 COVID-19 vaccine. The input for sequencing was peripheral blood, taken 28 days after the second AZD1222 dose. J is TRBJ1-1 and V is TRBV3-1 (or the pseudogene TRBV3-2); no clear D gene. CDR3 loop: CASSQVGSLKGFF. The CDR3 nucleotides read TGTGCCAGCAGCCAAGTGGGATCGCTGAAGGGTTTCTTT.